These 24 T cell receptor beta chains came from one sample sequenced in a study of cytomegalovirus exposure and HLA in healthy donors. In the PCR, 60 Vbeta and 13 Jbeta primers were used. TCRdb's copy holds only in-frame clones and misses some; the assay was immunoSEQ multiplex PCR. The sample shows more than 100,000 clones, about two thirds of them seen only once. Specimen: PBMCs. These receptors all come from a man aged 45-65 years in good health and CMV-seropositive.

The chain carries TRBV29-1 and TRBJ2-1; D uncertain. The CDR3 runs to 13 residues. The V gene lost 6 bases and the J gene lost 5 bases, with 14 bases spanning the gap. Germline V gene data show CDR1 as SQVTM and CDR2 as ANQGSEA. In DNA, the CDR3 is TGCAGCGTCGACTCGGATGTCGACAATGAGCAGTTCTTC. Its translation: CSVDSDVDNEQFF.

The chain uses TRBV7-2 and TRBJ2-5, with 11 bases identical to TRBD1. CDR1 SGHTA and CDR2 FQGNSA come from the germline V gene. The CDR3 consists of 15 residues. Unmatched junction bases numbered 4, after V lost 5 bases and J lost 2 bases. CDR3 amino acids: CASSHGQGAQETQYF. In DNA, the CDR3 is TGTGCCAGCAGCCATGGACAGGGGGCTCAAGAGACCCAGTACTTC.

The chain joins TRBV10-3 to TRBJ1-3; D gene ambiguous. With 4 bases removed from V and 4 bases from J, the gap between germline ends came to 11 bases. Germline V gene lookup returns CDR1 ENHRY and CDR2 SYGVKD. The CDR3 totals 14 residues. The chain's CDR3 is CAISVGGPGNTIYF. CDR3 nucleotide sequence: TGTGCCATCAGTGTAGGAGGCCCCGGAAACACCATATATTTT.

J is TRBJ1-5 and V is TRBV15, with a possible D match to TRBD1 (5 bases). CDR1 LNHNV and CDR2 YYDKDF come from the germline V gene (reference sequence). With 0 bases removed from V and 15 bases from J, the gap between germline ends came to 15 bases. The CDR3 length is 13 residues. Here the CDR3 reads CATSRDPGWQRHF. The CDR3, as DNA: TGTGCCACCAGCAGAGATCCAGGGTGGCAGCGGCATTTT.

This chain joins TRBV12-5 and TRBJ1-1; no firm D call. CDR1 and CDR2 (germline): LGHNT, FRNRAP. V gave up 1 base and J gave up 1 base, with 4 bases separating them. The CDR3 has 13 residues. The CDR3 DNA reads TGTGCTAGTGGTTTGGGGAGGAACACTGAAGCTTTCTTT. Amino acid sequence: CASGLGRNTEAFF.

The chain links TRBV4-1 to TRBJ1-5, with D unclear. Germline-derived CDR1 and CDR2 are MGHRA and YSYEKL. V was trimmed by 1 base and J by 6 bases, leaving 10 bases between them. CDR3 length: 14 amino acids. In nucleotides, the CDR3 is TGCGCCAGCAGCCAAGGGGGTGGGAGTCAGCCCCAGCATTTT. Its translation: CASSQGGGSQPQHF.

This clone was picked up a small number of times. The genes are TRBV6-6 and TRBJ1-5; D is perhaps TRBD1 (5 bases). Trimming left V 6 bases short and J 0 bases short, with 12 bases between. The CDR3 length is 15 residues. Germline V gene lookup returns CDR1 MNHNY and CDR2 SVGAGI (reference sequence). Here the CDR3 reads CASRTTDYSNQPQHF. For the CDR3, the DNA is TGTGCCAGCAGAACGACAGATTATAGCAATCAGCCCCAGCATTTT.

This clone appeared once. The chain links TRBV29-1 to TRBJ1-1; D remains unclear. From germline, CDR1 is SQVTM and CDR2 ANQGSEA. The CDR3 is made up of 14 amino acids. V lost 3 bases, J lost 1 base, and 12 bases lay in between. The CDR3 coding sequence is TGCAGCGTTGACCCGGGAGCCGGGAACACTGAAGCTTTCTTT. Protein product: CSVDPGAGNTEAFF.

In this sample, this clone turned up a few times. This chain joins TRBV19 and TRBJ2-2, with 7 bases aligning to TRBD1. Germline V gives CDR1 LNHDA, CDR2 SQIVND (reference sequence). The CDR3 runs to 17 residues. The ends lost 7 bases at V and 1 base at J; junction bases unmatched: 12. The CDR3 coding sequence is TGTGCCAGTACGAGAAACACCGGGACAGAGAACACCGGGGAGCTGTTTTTT. Its protein is CASTRNTGTENTGELFF. The full variable domain, rest sourced from reference TRBV19 and TRBJ2-2, is DGGITQSPKYLFRKEGQNVTLSCEQNLNHDAMYWYRQDPGQGLRLIYYSQIVNDFQKGDIAEGYSVSREKKESFPLTVTSAQKNPTAFYLCASTRNTGTENTGELFFGEGSRLTVL.

The genes are TRBV10-3 and TRBJ2-1; 8 bases agree with TRBD2. The CDR3 sequence is 14 residues long. Germline assignment: CDR1 ENHRY and CDR2 SYGVKD. J lost 6 bases, V lost 5 bases, and 6 bases had no gene match. This CDR3 is CAISLAGGSNEQFF. As DNA, the CDR3 is TGTGCCATCAGTTTGGCGGGAGGAAGCAATGAGCAGTTCTTC.

The V and J genes are TRBV11-2 and TRBJ2-7; 11 bases fit TRBD1. The CDR3 runs to 14 residues. The germline V gene has CDR1 SGHAT and CDR2 FQNNGV. Trimming cost V 1 base and J 6 bases; bases outside gene matches: 2. CDR3 residues: CASSLGTGGLEQYF. The CDR3 nucleotides are TGTGCCAGCAGCTTAGGGACAGGGGGCCTCGAGCAGTACTTC.

This chain uses TRBV5-6 with TRBJ2-3; 10 nucleotides align to TRBD2. The J segment lost 5 bases and the V segment lost 3 bases, leaving 9 bases of the junction unmatched. Germline V gene sequence: CDR1 SGHDT, CDR2 YYEEEE. The CDR3 covers 16 residues. The CDR3 loop reads CASSSYPSGGGDTQYF. In nucleotides, the CDR3 is TGTGCCAGCAGCTCCTACCCTAGCGGGGGTGGAGATACGCAGTATTTT.

The sample holds a few counts of this clone. The V gene is TRBV27, the J gene TRBJ1-5; D unresolved. Germline CDR1 is MNHEY and CDR2 is SMNVEV (reference sequence). The CDR3 length is 14 residues. V was cut by 5 bases and J by 0 bases, with 8 bases left in between. The CDR3 DNA reads as TGTGCCAGCAGTCGCCAGAATAGCAATCAGCCCCAGCATTTT. The encoded protein is CASSRQNSNQPQHF.

This clone was seen a single time. The V gene is TRBV5-1, the J gene TRBJ1-4; the match to TRBD1 covers 12 bases. Germline CDR1 and CDR2: SGHRS and YFSETQ. This CDR3 has 16 residues. V dropped 2 bases and J dropped 7; count of bases not matched to a gene: 6. In nucleotides, the CDR3 is TGCGCCAGCAGCTTTAGGGGACAGGGGGCGAGTGAAAAACTGTTTTTT. This encodes CASSFRGQGASEKLFF.

The CDR3 bases are TGTGCCAGCAGTGTGTCCGGGGGAGGCACTGAAGCTTTCTTT. This encodes CASSVSGGGTEAFF. The chain combines TRBV6-4 with TRBJ1-1; TRBD1 might be the D (5 bases). Germline CDR1 MRHNA, CDR2 SNTAGT. V was clipped by 4 bases and J by 4 bases, with 13 bases between them. The CDR3 runs 14 residues.

The chain employs TRBV18 and TRBJ2-7; possibly TRBD1 for D (5 bases). Deletions cut 4 bases from V and 4 bases from J, with 11 bases between. From germline, CDR1 is KGHSH and CDR2 LQKENI. CDR3 size: 13 residues. DNA of the CDR3: TGTGCCAGCTCACAGACAGAAGGATACGAGCAGTACTTC. This gives the protein CASSQTEGYEQYF.

This clone was observed a handful of times. The chain combines TRBV5-1 with TRBJ1-4; 7 bases fit TRBD1. Germline-derived CDR1 and CDR2 are SGHRS and YFSETQ. This CDR3 spans 14 amino acids. The trim removed 3 bases at V and 8 bases at J, leaving 7 bases unmatched. The CDR3 loop reads CASSYDREKEKLFF. The CDR3 DNA reads TGCGCCAGCAGCTATGACAGGGAGAAGGAAAAACTGTTTTTT.

The CDR3 protein is CASSLGGGATIYGYTF. The DNA for the CDR3 is TGTGCCAGCAGCCTGGGAGGAGGGGCGACGATCTATGGCTACACCTTC. This sequence joins TRBV14 and TRBJ1-2, with D possibly TRBD1 on 5 matching bases. The CDR3 totals 16 residues. Per the germline V gene, CDR1 is SGHDN and CDR2 is FVKESK. V gave up 4 bases and J gave up 4 bases, with 19 bases separating them.

This sequence joins TRBV19 and TRBJ1-1; 10 positions match TRBD1. Per germline, CDR1 LNHDA and CDR2 SQIVND (reference sequence). The CDR3 loop spans 13 amino acids. V gave up 5 bases and J gave up 8 bases; unmatched junction bases: 5. The CDR3 DNA is TGTGCCAGTAGTCTCCGGGACAGGGGCGAAGCTTTCTTT. Translation gives CASSLRDRGEAFF.

V is TRBV28 and J is TRBJ1-1; D unclear. V lost 7 bases, J lost 7 bases, and 13 bases lay in between. The CDR3 covers 12 residues. Germline V gene sequence: CDR1 MDHEN, CDR2 SYDVKM. CDR3 nucleotides: TGTGCCAGCAACCTTCTCGGAGGTGAAGCTTTCTTT. Its translation is CASNLLGGEAFF. The entire variable domain, with the rest obtained from reference TRBV28 and TRBJ1-1, is as follows: DVKVTQSSRYLVKRTGEKVFLECVQDMDHENMFWYRQDPGLGLRLIYFSYDVKMKEKGDIPEGYSVSREKKERFSLILESASTNQTSMYLCASNLLGGEAFFGQGTRLTVV.

CDR3 sequence reads: CASSDTGTGTDTQYF. The CDR3 nucleotides read TGCGCCAGCAGCGATACCGGGACAGGCACAGATACGCAGTATTTT. The chain uses TRBV4-1 and TRBJ2-3, with 7 bases matching TRBD1. The CDR3 loop spans 15 amino acids. Germline CDR1 and CDR2: MGHRA and YSYEKL. J was trimmed by 1 base and V by 5 bases; bases with no gene match: 6.

The chain combines TRBV28 with TRBJ1-2; TRBD1 is a possible D gene (6 bases). Trimming took 7 bases from V and 4 from J, leaving 16 bases between them. The germline gives CDR1 MDHEN, CDR2 SYDVKM. There are 14 residues in the CDR3. The CDR3 region is CASTTPGQLYGYTF. CDR3 DNA: TGTGCCAGCACTACACCCGGACAGCTCTATGGCTACACCTTC.

J is TRBJ2-1 and V is TRBV9; perhaps TRBD1 as D (5 bases). Germline CDR1 reads SGDLS; CDR2 reads YYNGEE. The ends were cut back, 0 bases at V and 9 bases at J, with 19 bases in the middle. The CDR3 loop spans 16 amino acids. CDR3 in amino acids: CASSVASRVNVLEQFF. The DNA of the CDR3 is TGTGCCAGCAGCGTAGCATCCAGGGTAAACGTTCTTGAGCAGTTCTTC.

The gene calls are TRBV6-1 and TRBJ2-7; 9 positions match TRBD2. The J segment lost 3 bases and the V segment lost 5 bases, leaving 8 bases of the junction unmatched. CDR1 and CDR2 from the germline V gene are MNHNS and SASEGT. The CDR3 sequence is 15 residues long. CDR3 residues: CASSKPGLADYEQYF. In DNA, the CDR3 is TGTGCCAGCAGTAAACCGGGACTAGCTGACTACGAGCAGTACTTC.